This TCR beta chain originates from a study of blood T cells in healthy people across ages. Study results and limitations: Higher diversity, along with more naive CD4+ cells, distinguished long-lived donors from aged donors.

The use of a sample-barcoded 5' primer and a J-beta primer mix characterized a second PCR of roughly 7 to 11 cycles. From the 5' RACE reads, TCRdb called clonotypes with MiXCR, one entry per CDR3 protein. This sample has some 860,000 distinct CDR3 sequences, with approximately 53% found just once. On this clonotype itself: Its antigen is undetermined.

With each sample, at least 5 micrograms of total RNA were extracted. The clonotype was recovered from a man aged 40-50 years in good health. The specimen was blood.

The CDR3: CASSPQVLYGYTF. The CDR3, as DNA: TGTGCCAGCAGTCCACAGGTCCTCTATGGCTACACCTTC. The chain links TRBV6-5 to TRBJ1-2; D may be TRBD1 (5 bases). Between the trimmed V and J ends, which lost 5 bases and 4 bases, there was a span of 11 bases. The germline gives CDR1 MNHEY, CDR2 SVGAGI. There are 13 residues in the CDR3.